These 22 T cell receptor beta chains were sequenced from one sample in a study of monozygotic twins with inflammatory bowel disease. Reprocessing the 5' RACE reads, TCRdb reports a single entry for every CDR3 protein and omits DNA. In all, the sample yields some 99,000 distinct CDR3 sequences. Sequencing was performed on blood. The receptors derive from a human donor with ulcerative colitis or Crohn's disease, or a healthy co-twin of an affected twin (not recorded which).

The J gene is TRBJ2-7, the V gene TRBV3-1. The V gene's germline CDR1 is LGHDT and CDR2 YNNKEL (reference sequence). This CDR3 region has 12 residues. CDR3 residues: CASSQYTYEQYF.

This chain connects TRBV7-2 to TRBJ1-2; TCRdb gives TRBD1 as the D gene, but with no DNA this cannot be confirmed. The CDR3 sequence is 13 residues long. In germline, CDR1 is SGHTA, CDR2 FQGNSA. The CDR3 region is CASSLGVGYGYTF.

The chain has TRBV28 and TRBJ2-3; TCRdb returns TRBD1, unconfirmable since there is no DNA. The CDR3 is made up of 14 amino acids. In germline, CDR1 is MDHEN, CDR2 SYDVKM. CDR3 sequence: CASSSGFSTDTQYF. The full variable domain, with the rest looked up from reference TRBV28 and TRBJ2-3, is DVKVTQSSRYLVKRTGEKVFLECVQDMDHENMFWYRQDPGLGLRLIYFSYDVKMKEKGDIPEGYSVSREKKERFSLILESASTNQTSMYLCASSSGFSTDTQYFGPGTRLTVL.

The chain carries TRBV7-2 and TRBJ2-5. From germline, CDR1 is SGHTA and CDR2 FQGNSA. CDR3 length: 13 residues. This CDR3 is CASSSSAWETQYF.

The chain is built from TRBV28 and TRBJ2-3; the D call from TCRdb, TRBD2, cannot be confirmed without DNA. Looked up from germline, CDR1 is MDHEN and CDR2 is SYDVKM. This CDR3 is 14 amino acids long. The chain's CDR3 is CASRKRGRTDTQYF.

The gene calls are TRBV9 and TRBJ1-2. Germline V gene sequence: CDR1 SGDLS, CDR2 YYNGEE. The CDR3 loop spans 14 amino acids. CDR3 amino acids: CASSMRGEGYGYTF.

The gene calls are TRBV27 and TRBJ1-1; TCRdb names TRBD1, which stays unverified in the absence of DNA. Germline loops: CDR1 MNHEY, CDR2 SMNVEV (reference sequence). This CDR3 contains 15 residues. The CDR3 spells CASSLMLGARTEAFF.

V is TRBV18 and J is TRBJ2-5. The germline gives CDR1 KGHSH, CDR2 LQKENI. This CDR3 is 13 amino acids long. Here the CDR3 reads CASSLNEQETQYF.

The V and J genes are TRBV15 and TRBJ2-3; no DNA is available, so the TRBD1 call from TCRdb remains unchecked. Looked up from germline, CDR1 is LNHNV and CDR2 is YYDKDF (reference sequence). CDR3 length: 16 amino acids. The CDR3 protein is CATSRGDRGWTDTQYF.

The chain carries TRBV11-2 and TRBJ2-7; there is no DNA to check the TCRdb D call of TRBD1. The CDR3 is 15 residues long. From germline, CDR1 is SGHAT and CDR2 FQNNGV. The CDR3: CASSLPGQAVCEQYF.

This sequence joins TRBV5-1 and TRBJ2-7; TCRdb reports TRBD1, a call that lacks DNA to check it against. The CDR3 has 15 residues. Per germline, CDR1 SGHRS and CDR2 YFSETQ. CDR3 protein: CASSLGAGGLNEQYF.

This chain connects TRBV6-4 to TRBJ2-3; TCRdb names TRBD1, which stays unverified in the absence of DNA. From germline, CDR1 is MRHNA and CDR2 SNTAGT. This CDR3 is 13 amino acids long. CDR3 sequence: CASSGGSTDTQYF.

J is TRBJ2-3 and V is TRBV20-1. The CDR3 is made up of 13 amino acids. Germline V gives CDR1 DFQATT, CDR2 SNEGSKA (reference sequence). The CDR3 loop is CSARYDRTDTQYF.

The V call is TRBV9, the J call TRBJ1-1; TCRdb outputs TRBD1, but without DNA this stays unchecked. Germline V gene lookup returns CDR1 SGDLS and CDR2 YYNGEE. The CDR3 runs 14 residues. The CDR3 region is CASSPGHGLSEAFF.

The gene calls are TRBV29-1 and TRBJ1-2. Germline lookup yields CDR1 SQVTM and CDR2 ANQGSEA. CDR3 length: 11 amino acids. The CDR3: CSVGLWRGYTF.

The genes are TRBV6-6 and TRBJ1-2. The germline gives CDR1 MNHNY, CDR2 SVGAGI (reference sequence). CDR3 length: 14 residues. CDR3 residues: CASSYGRTNYGYTF.

This chain joins TRBV28 and TRBJ2-7; TCRdb returns TRBD2, unconfirmable since there is no DNA. Germline V CDR1 and CDR2: MDHEN, SYDVKM. The length of the CDR3 is 12 residues. CDR3 sequence: CASRTNSYEQYF.

The chain has TRBV19 and TRBJ2-5; as DNA is missing, the TRBD1 call by TCRdb cannot be tested. Germline V gives CDR1 LNHDA, CDR2 SQIVND (reference sequence). This CDR3 has 14 residues. This chain's CDR3 is CASSIGIYQETQYF.

CDR3 region: CASDRTGEEGYTF. The chain combines TRBV5-5 with TRBJ1-2; the TCRdb call, TRBD1, lacks DNA for checking. The CDR3 extends over 13 amino acids. Germline lookup yields CDR1 SGHKS and CDR2 YYEKEE (reference sequence).

The V call is TRBV3-1, the J call TRBJ2-7; TCRdb gives TRBD1 as the D gene, but with no DNA this cannot be confirmed. The CDR3 spans 14 residues. Germline CDR1 LGHDT, CDR2 YNNKEL (reference sequence). CDR3 protein: CASSEVAGGYEQYF.

CDR3: CASSADGFYEQYF. This chain links TRBV5-1 with TRBJ2-7. The CDR3 extends over 13 amino acids. Per the germline V gene, CDR1 is SGHRS and CDR2 is YFSETQ.

The rearrangement links TRBV20-1 to TRBJ2-7; TCRdb outputs TRBD2, but without DNA this stays unchecked. The CDR3 spans 16 residues. Germline lookup yields CDR1 DFQATT and CDR2 SNEGSKA (reference sequence). The CDR3 protein is CSAPRASGRPTYEQYF.